The clone carrying this T cell receptor beta chain was counted only a few times. The data were taken from a study of blood T cell repertoires in COVID-19. Study-wide context: The United States, Italy and Spain were the sources of the acute and convalescent COVID-19 samples.

In the original analysis: Counts of nucleated cells, estimated from reference gene primer amplification, were obtained. Sequenced by immunoSEQ multiplex PCR; TCRdb stores in-frame clones only, minus some. V, J and clone size are those of that table, while D and trimming were read from the DNA. The table lists about 200,000 clones, about 87% of them singletons. The germline CDR1 and CDR2 sequences are GTSNPN and SVGIG (reference sequence). J gave up 7 bases and V 4 bases, and 2 bases lay outside the gene matches. This CDR3 is 13 amino acids long. The origin of this receptor is a man between 60 and 70 years old who had recovered from COVID-19. The rearrangement links TRBV30 to TRBJ1-4, with 11 bases lining up with TRBD1. The specimen was peripheral blood. In DNA form, the CDR3 reads TGTGCCTGGAAGGGACAGGGGGTTGAAAAACTGTTTTTT. Its translation: CAWKGQGVEKLFF.